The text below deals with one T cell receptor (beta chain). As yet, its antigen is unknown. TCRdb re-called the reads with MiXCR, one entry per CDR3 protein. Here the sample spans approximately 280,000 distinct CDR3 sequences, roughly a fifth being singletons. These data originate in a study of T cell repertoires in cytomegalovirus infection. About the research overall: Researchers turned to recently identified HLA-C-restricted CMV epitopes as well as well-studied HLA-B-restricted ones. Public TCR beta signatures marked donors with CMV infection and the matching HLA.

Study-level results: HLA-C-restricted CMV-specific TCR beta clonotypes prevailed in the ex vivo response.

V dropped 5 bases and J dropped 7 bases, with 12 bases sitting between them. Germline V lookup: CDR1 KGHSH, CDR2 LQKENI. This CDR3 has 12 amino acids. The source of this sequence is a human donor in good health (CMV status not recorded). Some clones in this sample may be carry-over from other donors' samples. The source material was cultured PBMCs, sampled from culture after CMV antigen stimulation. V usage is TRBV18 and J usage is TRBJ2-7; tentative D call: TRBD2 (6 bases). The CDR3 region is CASSATSMEQYF. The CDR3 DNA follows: TGTGCCAGCTCAGCGACTAGTATGGAGCAGTACTTC.